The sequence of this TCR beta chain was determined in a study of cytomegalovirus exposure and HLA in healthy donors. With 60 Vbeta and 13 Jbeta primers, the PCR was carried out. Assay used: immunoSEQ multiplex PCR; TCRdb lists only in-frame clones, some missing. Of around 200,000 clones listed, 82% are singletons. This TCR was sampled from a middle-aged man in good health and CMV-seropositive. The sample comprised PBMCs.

CDR3 sequence reads: CASSSRDQPQHF. Here the CDR3 DNA reads TGTGCCAGCAGTTCGAGGGATCAGCCCCAGCATTTT. This chain connects TRBV6-5 to TRBJ1-5; D not resolved. CDR1 is MNHEY, CDR2 SVGAGI, per germline. The germline V and J ends were trimmed by 4 bases and 5 bases, with 6 bases remaining between them. There are 12 residues in the CDR3.